There are a few counts of the clone carrying this TCR beta chain. Its antigen remains unknown. This sample is part of a study of post-analysis software for immune sequencing data. Study-level information: Included courses were relapsing-remitting and secondary progressive multiple sclerosis; progressive-relapsing multiple sclerosis was also included. Study-wide points: Controls had lower frequencies than patients of five or six TRBV segments, which included TRBV5-6, TRBV5-1 and TRBV20-1.

Trimming cost V 2 bases and J 11 bases, with 22 bases left between them. The length of the CDR3 is 15 residues. The germline V gene encodes CDR1 SGDLS and CDR2 YYNGEE. Built from TCR beta cDNA, the libraries had unique molecular identifiers in them. cDNA molecules numbering about 490,000 came from approximately 1 to 10 million T cells. TCRdb called the PCR reads again in MiXCR, with one record for every CDR3 protein. The table shows under 900,000 distinct CDR3 sequences, with approximately 50% occurring only once. This TCR was sampled from a girl aged 5 to 17 with multiple sclerosis. The chain has TRBV9 and TRBJ1-1; possibly TRBD1 for D (5 bases). The sequencing input was blood. This chain's CDR3 is CASSVSGRVGEAAFF. CDR3 DNA: TGTGCCAGCAGCGTCTCAGGGAGGGTAGGCGAGGCGGCTTTCTTT.